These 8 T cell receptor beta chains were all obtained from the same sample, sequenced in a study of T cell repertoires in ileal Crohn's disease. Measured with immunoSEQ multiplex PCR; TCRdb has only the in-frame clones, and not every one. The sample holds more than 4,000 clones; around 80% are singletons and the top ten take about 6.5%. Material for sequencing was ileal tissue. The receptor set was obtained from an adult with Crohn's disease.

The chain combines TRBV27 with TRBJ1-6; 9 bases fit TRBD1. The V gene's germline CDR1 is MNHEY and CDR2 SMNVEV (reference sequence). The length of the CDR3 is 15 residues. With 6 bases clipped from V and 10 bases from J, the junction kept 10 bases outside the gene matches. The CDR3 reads CASSPLGTGRSPLHF. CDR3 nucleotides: TGTGCCAGCAGCCCCCTTGGGACAGGGAGATCACCCCTCCACTTT.

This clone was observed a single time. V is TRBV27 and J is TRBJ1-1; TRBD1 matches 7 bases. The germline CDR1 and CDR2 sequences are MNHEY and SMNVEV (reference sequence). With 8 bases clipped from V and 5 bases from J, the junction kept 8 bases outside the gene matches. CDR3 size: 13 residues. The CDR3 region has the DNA TGTGCCAGCCAGGACAGGATCCGGACTGAAGCTTTCTTT. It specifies CASQDRIRTEAFF.

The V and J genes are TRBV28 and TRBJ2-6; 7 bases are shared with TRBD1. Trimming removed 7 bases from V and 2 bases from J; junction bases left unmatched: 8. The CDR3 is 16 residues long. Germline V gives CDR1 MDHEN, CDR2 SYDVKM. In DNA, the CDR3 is TGTGCCAGCAATAAGGGGGCACTAACTGGGGCCAACGTCCTGACTTTC. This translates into CASNKGALTGANVLTF.

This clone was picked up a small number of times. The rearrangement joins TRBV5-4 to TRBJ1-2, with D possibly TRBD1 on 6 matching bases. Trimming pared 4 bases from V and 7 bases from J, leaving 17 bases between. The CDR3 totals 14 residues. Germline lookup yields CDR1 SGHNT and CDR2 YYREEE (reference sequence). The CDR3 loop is CASSPGGRQGGYTF. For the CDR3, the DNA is TGTGCCAGCAGCCCGGGGGGGCGGCAGGGTGGCTACACCTTC.

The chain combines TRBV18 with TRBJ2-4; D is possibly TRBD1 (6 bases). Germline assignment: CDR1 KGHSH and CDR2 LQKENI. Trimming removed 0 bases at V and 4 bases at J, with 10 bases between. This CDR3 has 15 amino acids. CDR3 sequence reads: CASSPPLGAKNIQYF. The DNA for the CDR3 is TGTGCCAGCTCACCACCGTTGGGGGCTAAAAACATTCAGTACTTC.

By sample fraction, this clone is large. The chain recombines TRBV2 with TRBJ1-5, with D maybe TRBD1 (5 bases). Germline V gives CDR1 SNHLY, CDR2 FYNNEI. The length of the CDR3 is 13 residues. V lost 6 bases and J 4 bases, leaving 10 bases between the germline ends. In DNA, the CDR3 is TGTGCCAGCAGGTCACAGGAGAATCAGCCCCAGCATTTT. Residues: CASRSQENQPQHF.

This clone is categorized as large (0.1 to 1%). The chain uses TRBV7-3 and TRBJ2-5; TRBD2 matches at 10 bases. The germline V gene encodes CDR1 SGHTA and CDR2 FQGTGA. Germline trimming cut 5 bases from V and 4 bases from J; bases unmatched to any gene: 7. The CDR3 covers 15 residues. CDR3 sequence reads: CASSLGAGGLETQYF. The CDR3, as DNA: TGTGCCAGCAGCCTAGGAGCGGGGGGGCTAGAGACCCAGTACTTC.

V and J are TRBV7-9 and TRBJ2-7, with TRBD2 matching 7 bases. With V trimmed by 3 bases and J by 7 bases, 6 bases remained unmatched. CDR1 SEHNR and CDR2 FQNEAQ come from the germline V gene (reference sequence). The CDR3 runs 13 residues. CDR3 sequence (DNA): TGTGCCAGCAGCTTGGGCAGAGCGGGGGAGCAGTACTTC. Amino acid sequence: CASSLGRAGEQYF.